This T cell receptor (beta chain) emerged from a study of blood T cells in healthy people across ages (dated by TCRdb to between 2015 and 2016). As for the study more broadly: Template switching captured roughly one uniquely barcoded TCR beta cDNA molecule per two T cells in model experiments. Donors were grouped into four age groups: young (average 16 years), middle-aged (roughly 38), aged (around 66) and long-lived (over 80). Age-related changes in TCR beta repertoire diversity were measured in the study by deep sequencing normalized with unique cDNA molecular identifiers. Two additional independent replicas of 1 million unique cDNA reads from the same blood draw were analyzed for two donors (one aged 18 to 30 and one aged 80 or older). To avoid experimental bias, donors of different ages were spread randomly across the sequencing lanes. The full study reports these points: As age increased, observed TCR beta diversity per million T cells dropped in a roughly linear way, and a significant reduction was already evident by age 40. Because donor CMV infection status was unknown, age-related changes in expanded clonotypes were potentially confounded. Bulk unsorted PBMC profiling prevented conclusive comparison of naive and antigen-experienced compartments. Observed TCR beta diversity correlated strongly with the percentage of naive T cells measured by flow cytometry. Compared with the aged group, more naive CD4+ T cells, fewer expanded clones and increased TCR diversity were shown by the long-lived group, suggesting age selection. Estimates of total diversity based on one million sequenced T cells were considered lower bounds and underestimates.

Worth noting for this clonotype: The antigen it binds to is not known. Relative to the germline gene, one junction end is altered; a read error may explain this.

From cysteine to phenylalanine, the CDR3 is 15 amino acids long. CDR3 DNA only is kept here, 45 bases in frame from base 1. The germline V gene (reference sequence) specifies MNHEY as CDR1 and SMNVEV as CDR2. The library was produced with 5' RACE. The run used an Illumina HiSeq 2500. The second PCR ran for about 6 to 12 cycles and used a J-beta primer mix along with a sample-barcoded 5' primer. A unique molecular identifier was introduced onto each TCR beta cDNA molecule by a template-switch 5' adaptor carrying 12 random nucleotides. Each sample yielded at least 2.5 million CDR3-containing paired-end reads. First-strand cDNA was synthesized from all RNA with the Mint cDNA synthesis kit, primed by a TRBC-specific oligonucleotide. After uracil-DNA glycosylase treatment, a first 18-cycle PCR used universal primers M1SS and BC2_uni_R on all cDNA. On the authors' methods: Each sample was normalized by randomly selecting 1 million high-quality reads, each carrying a distinct molecular identifier. Reads sharing molecular identifiers were discarded rather than binned into consensus sequences. CDR3 identification, clonotype clustering and error correction used MiTCR with a Q25 quality threshold and the strictest error-elimination algorithm. A nonparametric unseen species model using Euler transformation provided a lower-bound estimate of total TCR beta diversity. Through fastp at Q25 and MiXCR, TCRdb rebuilt clones from the public reads, retaining in-frame beta chains. CDR3 protein duplicates are merged, each entry listing the most common genes and DNA. The V and J calls and clone size are TCRdb's, not the authors'. The sample table holds 2 million or so distinct CDR3 sequences, of which 49% were seen once. Clones ranked in the top ten supply less than 2.5% of the sample.

Donors were a few dozen systemically healthy Caucasian individuals from Russia aged roughly 6 to 90 years. Ten milliliters of peripheral blood were drawn from each donor into EDTA-treated Vacutainer tubes. PBMCs were isolated by Ficoll-Paque density-gradient centrifugation, with at least 6 million obtained per sample. Trizol reagent was used to extract total RNA from PBMCs, with at least 6 micrograms per sample. For every donor, an aliquot of PBMCs went through flow cytometry to measure the percentages of naive CD45RAhigh/CD27high T cells. This sequence uses TRBV27 and TRBJ1-4; a tentative D call is TRBD1 (6 bases match). This clonotype originated in a woman aged 40 to 50 in good health. The sequencing input was blood. The DNA reads as follows: TGTGCCAGCAGCCCCCGGGGGGGCACTAGTGAAAAACTGTTTTTT. This codes for CASSPRGGTSEKLFF.